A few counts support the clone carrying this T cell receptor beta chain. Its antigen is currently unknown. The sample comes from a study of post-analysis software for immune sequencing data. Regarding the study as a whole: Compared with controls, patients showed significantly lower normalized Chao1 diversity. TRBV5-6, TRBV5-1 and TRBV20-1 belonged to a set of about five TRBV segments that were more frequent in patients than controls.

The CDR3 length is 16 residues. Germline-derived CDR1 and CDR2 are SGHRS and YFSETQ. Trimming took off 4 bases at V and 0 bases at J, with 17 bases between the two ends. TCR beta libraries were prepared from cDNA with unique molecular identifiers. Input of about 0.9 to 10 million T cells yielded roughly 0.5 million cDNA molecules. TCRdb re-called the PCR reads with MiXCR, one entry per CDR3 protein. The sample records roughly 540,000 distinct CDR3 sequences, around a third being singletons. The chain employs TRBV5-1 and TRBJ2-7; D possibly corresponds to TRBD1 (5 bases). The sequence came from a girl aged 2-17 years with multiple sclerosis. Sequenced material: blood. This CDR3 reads CASSPGAGKISYEQYF. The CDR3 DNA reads TGCGCCAGCAGCCCAGGTGCAGGGAAAATCTCCTACGAGCAGTACTTC.